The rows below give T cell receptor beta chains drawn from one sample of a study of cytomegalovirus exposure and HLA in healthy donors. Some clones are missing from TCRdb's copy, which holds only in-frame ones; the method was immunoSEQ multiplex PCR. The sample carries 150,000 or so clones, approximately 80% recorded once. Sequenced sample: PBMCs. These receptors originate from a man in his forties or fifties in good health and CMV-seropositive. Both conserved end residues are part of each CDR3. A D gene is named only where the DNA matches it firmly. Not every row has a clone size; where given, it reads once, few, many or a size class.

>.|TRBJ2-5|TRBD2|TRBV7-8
TGTGCCAGCAGCTTAGTGCTGGGCGGGAGCGGTTTTGGGACCCAGTACTTC
CASSLVLGGSGFGTQYF
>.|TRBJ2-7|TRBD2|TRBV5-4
TGTGCCAGCAGCTTACCCGGGACTAGCGCCTACGAGCAGTACTTC
CASSLPGTSAYEQYF
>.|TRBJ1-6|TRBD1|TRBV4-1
TGCGCCAGCAGCCAAGTATCAGGGGGTAATTCACCCCTCCACTTT
CASSQVSGGNSPLHF
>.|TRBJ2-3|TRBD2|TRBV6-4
TGTGCCAATCTTGGACTAGTTCCCTCCACAGATACGCAGTATTTT
CANLGLVPSTDTQYF
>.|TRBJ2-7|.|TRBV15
TGTGCCACCAGCGGGAGGGGGAGGGCCACCGAGCAGTACTTC
CATSGRGRATEQYF
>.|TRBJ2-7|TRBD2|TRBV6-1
TGTGCCAGCTGGACTAGCCGAGCCTACGAGCAGTACTTC
CASWTSRAYEQYF
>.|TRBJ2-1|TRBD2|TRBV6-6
TGTGCCAGCAGTTACGGGGGGGGATGGGAGCAGTTCTTC
CASSYGGGWEQFF
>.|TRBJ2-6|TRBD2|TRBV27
TGTGCCAGCAGTTTACGGGGGGAACCTGGGGCCAACGTCCTGACTTTC
CASSLRGEPGANVLTF
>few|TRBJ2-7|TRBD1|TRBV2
TGTGCCAGCAGTGAAGTGGGTCAACAGGGGGCTATAGGAGAGCAGTACTTC
CASSEVGQQGAIGEQYF
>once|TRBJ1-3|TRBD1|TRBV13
TGTGCCAGCAGCTTAGGTCAGGGGGCCTACTCTGGAAACACCATATATTTT
CASSLGQGAYSGNTIYF
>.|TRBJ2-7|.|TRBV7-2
TGTGCCAGCAGCTTAGCACACAGCTCCTACGAGCAGTACTTC
CASSLAHSSYEQYF
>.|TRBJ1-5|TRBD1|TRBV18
TGTGCCAGCTCACGAGGGACAGGGGATCAGCCCCAGCATTTT
CASSRGTGDQPQHF
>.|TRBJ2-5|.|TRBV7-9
TGTGCCAGCAGCCATCGGGGGGCAGAGACCCAGTACTTC
CASSHRGAETQYF
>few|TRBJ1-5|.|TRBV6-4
TGTGCCAGCAGTGACCCTTATCATCTCGGGGGTACCTCGAAGCCCCAGCATTTT
CASSDPYHLGGTSKPQHF
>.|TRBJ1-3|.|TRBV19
TGTGCCAGTAGTACCCGACAGTTCTCTGGAAACACCATATATTTT
CASSTRQFSGNTIYF
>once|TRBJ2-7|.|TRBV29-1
TGCAGCGCCGAAACGGGGTACGAGCAGTACTTC
CSAETGYEQYF
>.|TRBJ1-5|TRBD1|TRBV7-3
TGTGCCAGCAGCGCGACAGGGGGCCAGCCCCAGCATTTT
CASSATGGQPQHF
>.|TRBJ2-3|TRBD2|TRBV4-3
TGCGCCAGCAGCCAAGGGGCGGGAGGGCAGGAAGATACGCAGTATTTT
CASSQGAGGQEDTQYF
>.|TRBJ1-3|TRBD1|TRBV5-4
TGTGCCAGCAGCTCCCAGGGGGCGGGAAACACCATATATTTT
CASSSQGAGNTIYF
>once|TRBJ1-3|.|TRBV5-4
TGTGCCAGCAGCTTGGGGGGCAGGGTTGGAAACACCATATATTTT
CASSLGGRVGNTIYF
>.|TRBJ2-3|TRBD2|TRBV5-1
TGCGCCAGCAGCTCAACTAGCGGGAGCGGAGATACGCAGTATTTT
CASSSTSGSGDTQYF
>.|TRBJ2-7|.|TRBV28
TGTGCCAGCAGTTTTAACCAGGGCCCGCTACTCGAGCAGTACTTC
CASSFNQGPLLEQYF
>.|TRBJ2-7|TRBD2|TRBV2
TGTGCCAGCAGTGTTCCGACTAGCGGGGGGGGTCGGACCTACGAGCAGTACTTC
CASSVPTSGGGRTYEQYF
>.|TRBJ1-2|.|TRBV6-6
TGTGCCAGCAGTCTCTCTGACTACTATGGCTACACCTTC
CASSLSDYYGYTF
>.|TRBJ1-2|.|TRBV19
TGTGCCAGTAGTATAGATCCTGGCAGGCGCAGCGGCTACACCTTC
CASSIDPGRRSGYTF
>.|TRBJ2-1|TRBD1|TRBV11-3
TGTGCCAGCAGCCAAGGACAGGGCCCCCTCAATGAGCAGTTCTTC
CASSQGQGPLNEQFF
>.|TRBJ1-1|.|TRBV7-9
TGTGCCAGCAGCTTACTGAGGCCGGGAGCTGAAGCTTTCTTT
CASSLLRPGAEAFF
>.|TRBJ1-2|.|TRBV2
TGTGCCAGCAGTGGAGGGGGTGGATATGGCTACACCTTC
CASSGGGGYGYTF
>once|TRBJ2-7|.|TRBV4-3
TGCGCCAGCAGCCAAGGGGCAGGCGACTACGAGCAGTACTTC
CASSQGAGDYEQYF
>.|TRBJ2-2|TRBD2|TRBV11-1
TGTGCCAGCAGCTTAGTCAGCGGGAGAGACACCGGGGAGCTGTTTTTT
CASSLVSGRDTGELFF
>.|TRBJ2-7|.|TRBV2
TGTGCCAGCAGTAGGACAGTGGGAGAGGACGAGCAGTACTTC
CASSRTVGEDEQYF
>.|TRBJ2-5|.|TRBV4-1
TGCGCCAGCAGCCAAGTGGTAGGTGGAGGGGAGCAGTACTTC
CASSQVVGGGEQYF
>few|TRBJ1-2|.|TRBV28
TGTGCCACCGCCCCGGGGGTACGATATGGCTACACCTTC
CATAPGVRYGYTF
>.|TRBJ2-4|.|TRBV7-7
TGTGCCAGCCGCGGAACAGGGTTAGCCAAAAACATTCAGTACTTC
CASRGTGLAKNIQYF
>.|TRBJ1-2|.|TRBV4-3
TGCGCCAGCAGCCAAGTAGGGAGCCATGGCTACACCTTC
CASSQVGSHGYTF
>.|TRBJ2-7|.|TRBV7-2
TGTGCCAGCAGCTTTTCGGAGGGATACGAGCAGTACTTC
CASSFSEGYEQYF
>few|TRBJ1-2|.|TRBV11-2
TGTGCCAGCAGCTCGGGACACCCCTATGGCTACACCTTC
CASSSGHPYGYTF
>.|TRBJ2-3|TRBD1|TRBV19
TGTGCCAGTAGTAGGACAGGGGACACAGATACGCAGTATTTT
CASSRTGDTDTQYF
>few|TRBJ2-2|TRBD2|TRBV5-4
TGTGCCAGCAGCTTGGGTGGACTAGCGAACACCGGGGAGCTGTTTTTT
CASSLGGLANTGELFF
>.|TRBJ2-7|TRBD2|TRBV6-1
TGTGCCACTCGGGGGGAGCGGTGGGACGAGCAGTACTTC
CATRGERWDEQYF
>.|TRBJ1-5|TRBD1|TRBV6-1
TGTGCCAGCAAACCGGGACAGGGAGTTCCGCCCCAGCATTTT
CASKPGQGVPPQHF
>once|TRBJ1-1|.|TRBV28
TGTGCCGTCCGGGACGGCAGGGGTACTGAAGCTTTCTTT
CAVRDGRGTEAFF
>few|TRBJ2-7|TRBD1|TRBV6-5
TGTGCCAGCAGTTACGTGGGGACAGGAACCGAGCAGTACTTC
CASSYVGTGTEQYF
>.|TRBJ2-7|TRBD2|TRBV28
TGTGCCAGCAGTTTAGGGACTAACTACGAGCAGTACTTC
CASSLGTNYEQYF
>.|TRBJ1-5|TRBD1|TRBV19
TGTGCCAGTGGGGGGACAGTTAGCAATCAGCCCCAGCATTTT
CASGGTVSNQPQHF
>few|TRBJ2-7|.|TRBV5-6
TGTGCCAGCAGCTTGAGGCTAGGGGCGGACTCCTACGAGCAGTACTTC
CASSLRLGADSYEQYF
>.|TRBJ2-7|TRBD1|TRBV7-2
TGTGCCAGCAGTCGATCCGGGACAGGTTCCTACGAGCAGTACTTC
CASSRSGTGSYEQYF
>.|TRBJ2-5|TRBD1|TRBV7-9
TGTGCCAGCAGCCAACCGGGACAGGGGAAGGAGACCCAGTACTTC
CASSQPGQGKETQYF
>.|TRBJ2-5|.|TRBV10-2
TGCGCCAGCAGCTCCTCCGAAGAGACCCAGTACTTC
CASSSSEETQYF
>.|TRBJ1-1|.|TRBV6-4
TGTGCCAGCAGCGATCAGGTGAACACTGAAGCTTTCTTT
CASSDQVNTEAFF